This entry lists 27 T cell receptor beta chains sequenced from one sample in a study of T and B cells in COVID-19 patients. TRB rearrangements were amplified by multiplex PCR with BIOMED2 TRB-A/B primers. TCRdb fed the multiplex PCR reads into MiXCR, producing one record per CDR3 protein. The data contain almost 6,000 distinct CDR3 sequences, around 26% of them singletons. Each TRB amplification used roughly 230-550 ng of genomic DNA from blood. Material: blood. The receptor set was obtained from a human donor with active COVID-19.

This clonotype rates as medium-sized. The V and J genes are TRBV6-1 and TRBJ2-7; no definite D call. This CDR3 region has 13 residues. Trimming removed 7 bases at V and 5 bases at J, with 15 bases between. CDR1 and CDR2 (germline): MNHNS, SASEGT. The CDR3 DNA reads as TGTGCCAGCACTGGGCCTTCAAAGAACGAGCAGTACTTC. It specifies CASTGPSKNEQYF.

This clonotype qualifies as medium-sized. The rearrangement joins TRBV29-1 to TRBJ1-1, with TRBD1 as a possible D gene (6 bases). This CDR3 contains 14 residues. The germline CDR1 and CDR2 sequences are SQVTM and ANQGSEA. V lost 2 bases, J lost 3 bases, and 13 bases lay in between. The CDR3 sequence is CSVETGTYYTEAFF. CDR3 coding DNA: TGCAGCGTTGAAACAGGGACCTATTACACTGAAGCTTTCTTT.

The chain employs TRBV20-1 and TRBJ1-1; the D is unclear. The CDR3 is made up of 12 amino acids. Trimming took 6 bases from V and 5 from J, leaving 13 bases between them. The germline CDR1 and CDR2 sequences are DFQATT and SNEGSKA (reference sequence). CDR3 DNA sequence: TGCAGTGCCATGGAGCCGGGGACTGAAGCTTTCTTT. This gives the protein CSAMEPGTEAFF.

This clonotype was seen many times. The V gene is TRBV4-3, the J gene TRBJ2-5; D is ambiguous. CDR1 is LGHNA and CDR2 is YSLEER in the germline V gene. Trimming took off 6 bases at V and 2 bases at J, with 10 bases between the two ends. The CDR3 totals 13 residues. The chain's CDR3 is CASRRTPQETQYF. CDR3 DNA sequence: TGCGCCAGCAGGCGGACCCCTCAAGAGACCCAGTACTTC.

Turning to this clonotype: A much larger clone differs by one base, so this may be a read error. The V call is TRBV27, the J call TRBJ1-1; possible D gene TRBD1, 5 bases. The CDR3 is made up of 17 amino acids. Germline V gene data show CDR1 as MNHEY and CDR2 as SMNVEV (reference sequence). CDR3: CASSSGLRGNMNTEGFF. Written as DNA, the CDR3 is TGTGCCAGCAGTTCGGGACTTCGGGGGAATATGAACACTGAAGGTTTCTTT.

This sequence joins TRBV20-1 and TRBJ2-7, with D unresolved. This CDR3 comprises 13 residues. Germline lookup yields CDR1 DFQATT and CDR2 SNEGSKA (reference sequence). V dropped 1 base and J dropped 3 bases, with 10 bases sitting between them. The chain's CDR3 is CSARVVGSYEQYF. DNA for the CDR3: TGCAGTGCTAGAGTTGTGGGCAGCTACGAGCAGTACTTC.

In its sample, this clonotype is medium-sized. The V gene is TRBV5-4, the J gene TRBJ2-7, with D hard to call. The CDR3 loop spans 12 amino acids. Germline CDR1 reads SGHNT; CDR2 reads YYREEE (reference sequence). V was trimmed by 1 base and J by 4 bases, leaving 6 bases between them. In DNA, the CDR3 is TGTGCCAGCAGCTTGAATGCATACGAGCAGTACTTC. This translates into CASSLNAYEQYF.

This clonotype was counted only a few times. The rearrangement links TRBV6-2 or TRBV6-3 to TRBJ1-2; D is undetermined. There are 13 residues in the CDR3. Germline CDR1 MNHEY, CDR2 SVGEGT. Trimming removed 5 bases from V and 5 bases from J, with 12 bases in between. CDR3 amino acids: CASSITVLYGYTF. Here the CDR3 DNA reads TGTGCCAGCAGTATAACAGTCCTTTATGGCTACACCTTC.

The CDR3 DNA reads as TGTGCCAGCAGCTTAAATATAGGGCGTTTTGATGAAAAACTGTTTTTT. As protein: CASSLNIGRFDEKLFF. The J gene is TRBJ1-4, the V gene TRBV11-2; D gene unclear. The CDR3 totals 16 residues. Deletions cut 2 bases from V and 6 bases from J, with 16 bases between. CDR1 and CDR2 (germline): SGHAT, FQNNGV.

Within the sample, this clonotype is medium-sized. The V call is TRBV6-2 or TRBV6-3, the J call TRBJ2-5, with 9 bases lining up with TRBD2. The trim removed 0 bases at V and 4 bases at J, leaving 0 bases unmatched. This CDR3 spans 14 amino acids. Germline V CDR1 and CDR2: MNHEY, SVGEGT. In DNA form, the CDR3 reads TGTGCCAGCAGTTACTCAGCGGGAGGAGAGACCCAGTACTTC. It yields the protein CASSYSAGGETQYF.

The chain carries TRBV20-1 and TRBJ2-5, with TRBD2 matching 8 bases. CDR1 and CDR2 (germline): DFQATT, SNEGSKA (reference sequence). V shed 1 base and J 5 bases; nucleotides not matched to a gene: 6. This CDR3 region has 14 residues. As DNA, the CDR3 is TGCAGTGCTAGAGGGGCGGGAGGCTGGGAGACCCAGTACTTC. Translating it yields CSARGAGGWETQYF.

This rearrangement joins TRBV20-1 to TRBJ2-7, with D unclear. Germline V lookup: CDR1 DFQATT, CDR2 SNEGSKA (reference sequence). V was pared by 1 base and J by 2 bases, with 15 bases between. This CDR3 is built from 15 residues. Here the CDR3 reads CSARAAYTTTYEQYF. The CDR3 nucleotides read TGCAGTGCTAGAGCAGCCTACACCACTACCTACGAGCAGTACTTC.

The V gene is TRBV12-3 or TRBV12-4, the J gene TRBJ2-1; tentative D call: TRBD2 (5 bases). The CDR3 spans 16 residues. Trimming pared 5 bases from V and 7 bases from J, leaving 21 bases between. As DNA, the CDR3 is TGTGCCAGCAGTGATTGTCTAGCCGGATGGGAGAATGAGCAGTTCTTC. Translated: CASSDCLAGWENEQFF.

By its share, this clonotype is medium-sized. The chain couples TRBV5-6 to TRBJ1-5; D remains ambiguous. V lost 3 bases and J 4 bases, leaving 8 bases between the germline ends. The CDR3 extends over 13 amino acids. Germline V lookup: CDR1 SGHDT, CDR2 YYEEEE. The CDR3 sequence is CASSYRENQPQHF. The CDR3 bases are TGTGCCAGCAGCTATAGGGAGAATCAGCCCCAGCATTTT.

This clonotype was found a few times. Here the CDR3 reads CASSLVGEGTEAFF. In DNA form, the CDR3 reads TGTGCCAGCAGCTTAGTGGGGGAGGGCACTGAAGCTTTCTTT. The chain carries TRBV7-9 and TRBJ1-1; D possibly corresponds to TRBD1 (5 bases). V lost 1 base, J lost 4 bases, and 10 bases lay in between. The CDR3 contains 14 residues. Per germline, CDR1 SEHNR and CDR2 FQNEAQ (reference sequence).

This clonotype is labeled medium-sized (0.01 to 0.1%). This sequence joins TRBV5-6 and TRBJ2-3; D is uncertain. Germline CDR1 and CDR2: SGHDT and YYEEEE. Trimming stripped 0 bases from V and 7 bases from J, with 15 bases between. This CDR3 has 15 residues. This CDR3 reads CASSLVPPQRNTQYF. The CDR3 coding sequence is TGTGCCAGCAGCTTGGTTCCGCCTCAGCGTAATACGCAGTATTTT.

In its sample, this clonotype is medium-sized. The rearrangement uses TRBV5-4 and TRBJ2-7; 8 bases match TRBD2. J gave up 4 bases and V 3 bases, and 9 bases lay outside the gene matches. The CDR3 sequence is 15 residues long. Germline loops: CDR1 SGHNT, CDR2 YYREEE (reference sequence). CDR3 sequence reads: CASSWGTRADYEQYF. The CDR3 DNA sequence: TGTGCCAGCAGCTGGGGGACTAGGGCGGATTACGAGCAGTACTTC.

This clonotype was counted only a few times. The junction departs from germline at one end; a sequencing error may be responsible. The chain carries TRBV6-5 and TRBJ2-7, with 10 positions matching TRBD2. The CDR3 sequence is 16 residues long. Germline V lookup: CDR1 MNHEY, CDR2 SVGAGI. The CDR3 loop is CASRGVAGGPAYEQYF. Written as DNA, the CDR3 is TGCGCCAGCAGGGGGGTAGCGGGAGGCCCCGCCTACGAGCAGTACTTC.

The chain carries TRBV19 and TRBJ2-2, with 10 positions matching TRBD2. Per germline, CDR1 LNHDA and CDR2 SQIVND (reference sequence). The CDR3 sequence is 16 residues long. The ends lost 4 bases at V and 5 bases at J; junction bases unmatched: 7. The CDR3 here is CASSKAGGRGTGELFF. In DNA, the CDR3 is TGTGCCAGTAGTAAAGCGGGAGGGCGAGGGACCGGGGAGCTGTTTTTT.

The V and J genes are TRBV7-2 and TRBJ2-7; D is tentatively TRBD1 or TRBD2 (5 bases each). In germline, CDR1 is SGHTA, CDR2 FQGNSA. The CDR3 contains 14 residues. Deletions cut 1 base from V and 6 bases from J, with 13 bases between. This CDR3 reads CASSLVVDGGEQYF. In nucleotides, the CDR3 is TGTGCCAGCAGCTTAGTGGTAGATGGGGGCGAGCAGTACTTC.

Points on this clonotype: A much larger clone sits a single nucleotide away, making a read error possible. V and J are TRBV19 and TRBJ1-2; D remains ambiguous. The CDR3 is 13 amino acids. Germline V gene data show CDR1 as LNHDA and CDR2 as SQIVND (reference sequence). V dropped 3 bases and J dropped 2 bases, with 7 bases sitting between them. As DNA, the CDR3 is TGTGCCAGTAGTATTGATGTGAACTATGGCTACACCTTC. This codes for CASSIDVNYGYTF.

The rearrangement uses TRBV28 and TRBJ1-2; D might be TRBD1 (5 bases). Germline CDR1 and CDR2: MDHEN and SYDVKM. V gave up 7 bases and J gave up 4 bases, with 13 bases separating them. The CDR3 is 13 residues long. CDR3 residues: CASILGRGYGYTF. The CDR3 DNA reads TGTGCCAGCATCCTCGGAAGGGGCTATGGCTACACCTTC.

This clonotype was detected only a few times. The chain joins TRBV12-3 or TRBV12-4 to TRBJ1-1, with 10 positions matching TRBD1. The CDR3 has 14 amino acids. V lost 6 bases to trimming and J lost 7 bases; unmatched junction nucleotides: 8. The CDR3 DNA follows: TGTGCCAGCAGATCCGACAGGGGGCGTATTGAAGCTTTCTTT. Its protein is CASRSDRGRIEAFF.

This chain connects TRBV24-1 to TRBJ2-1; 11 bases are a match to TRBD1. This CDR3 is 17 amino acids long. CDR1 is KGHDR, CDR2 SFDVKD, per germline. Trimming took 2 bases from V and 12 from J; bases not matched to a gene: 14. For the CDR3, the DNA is TGTGCCACCAGTGATTCTCAGGACAGGGGGCAGGGAGGGAGGCAGTTCTTC. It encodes CATSDSQDRGQGGRQFF.

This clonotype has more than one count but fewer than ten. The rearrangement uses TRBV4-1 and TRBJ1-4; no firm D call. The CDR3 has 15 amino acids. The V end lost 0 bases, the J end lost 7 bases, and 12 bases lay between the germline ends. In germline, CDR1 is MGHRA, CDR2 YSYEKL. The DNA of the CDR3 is TGCGCCAGCAGCCAAGATAAAGTTATTGCTGAAAAACTGTTTTTT. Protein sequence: CASSQDKVIAEKLFF.

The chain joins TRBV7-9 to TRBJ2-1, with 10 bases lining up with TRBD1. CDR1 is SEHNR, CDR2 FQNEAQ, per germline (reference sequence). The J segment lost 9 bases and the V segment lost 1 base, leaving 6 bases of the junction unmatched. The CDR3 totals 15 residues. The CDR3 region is CASSLGWGDRGEQFF. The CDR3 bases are TGTGCCAGCAGCTTAGGTTGGGGGGACAGGGGTGAGCAGTTCTTC.

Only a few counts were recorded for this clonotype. In DNA, the CDR3 is TGCGCCAGCAGCGCAACTAGCGGGAGTCTCAATGAGCAGTTCTTC. It codes for CASSATSGSLNEQFF. This rearrangement joins TRBV5-1 to TRBJ2-1; 11 bases map to TRBD2. V shed 4 bases and J 6 bases; nucleotides not matched to a gene: 6. The CDR3 is made up of 15 amino acids. CDR1 and CDR2 from the germline V gene are SGHRS and YFSETQ.